The TCR beta chain described here comes from a study of response to subunit inactivated influenza vaccine. This CDR3 has 16 residues. The germline V and J ends were trimmed by 3 bases and 4 bases, with 18 bases remaining between them. Germline V gives CDR1 SNHLY, CDR2 FYNNEI. This clonotype was counted at least ten times. Its antigen remains unidentified. Regarding the study as a whole: Each seasonal influenza vaccination, the authors suggested, recruits few new T cells.

Each CDR3 protein is one row after TCRdb ran MiXCR on the RT-PCR reads. The sample includes just over 300,000 distinct CDR3 sequences, 20% to 25% of them seen just once. The origin of this receptor is a man aged 45-69 years who received an inactivated influenza vaccine. The material sequenced was PBMCs from blood, taken 21 months after vaccination. The chain employs TRBV2 and TRBJ1-1; TRBD1 might be the D (5 bases). The DNA for the CDR3 is TGTGCCAGCAGTGATATGTCGGCAGGGAGGGTCACTGAAGCTTTCTTT. This encodes CASSDMSAGRVTEAFF.